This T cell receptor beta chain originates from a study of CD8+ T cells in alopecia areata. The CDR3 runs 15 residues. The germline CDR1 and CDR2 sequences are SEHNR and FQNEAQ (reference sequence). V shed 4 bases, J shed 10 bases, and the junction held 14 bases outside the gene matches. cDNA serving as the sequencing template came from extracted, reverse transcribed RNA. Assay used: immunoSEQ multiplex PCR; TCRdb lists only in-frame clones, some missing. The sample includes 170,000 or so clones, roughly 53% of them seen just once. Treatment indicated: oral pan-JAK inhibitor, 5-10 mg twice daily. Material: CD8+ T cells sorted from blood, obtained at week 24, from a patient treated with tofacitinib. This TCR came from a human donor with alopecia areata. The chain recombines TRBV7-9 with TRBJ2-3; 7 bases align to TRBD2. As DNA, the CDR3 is TGTGCCAGCAGCTCCTTCGCGATTGCGGGGAGGGCGCAGTATTTT. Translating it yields CASSSFAIAGRAQYF. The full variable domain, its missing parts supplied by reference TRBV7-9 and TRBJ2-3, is DTGVSQNPRHKITKRGQNVTFRCDPISEHNRLYWYRQTLGQGPEFLTYFQNEAQLEKSRLLSDRFSAERPKGSFSTLEIQRTEQGDSAMYLCASSSFAIAGRAQYFGPGTRLTVL.